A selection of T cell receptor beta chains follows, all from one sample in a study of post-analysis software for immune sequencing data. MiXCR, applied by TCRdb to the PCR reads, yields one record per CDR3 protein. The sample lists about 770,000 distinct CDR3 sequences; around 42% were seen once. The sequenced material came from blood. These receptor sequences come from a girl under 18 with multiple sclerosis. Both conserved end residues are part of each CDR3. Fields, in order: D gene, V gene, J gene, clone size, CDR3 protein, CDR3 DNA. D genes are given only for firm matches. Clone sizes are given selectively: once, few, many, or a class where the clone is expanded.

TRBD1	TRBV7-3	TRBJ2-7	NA	CASSFDGQGCNEQYF	TGTGCCAGCAGCTTCGACGGACAGGGTTGCAACGAGCAGTACTTC
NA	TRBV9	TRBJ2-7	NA	CASSYAGTSNYEQYF	TGTGCCAGCAGCTATGCAGGGACAAGCAACTACGAGCAGTACTTC
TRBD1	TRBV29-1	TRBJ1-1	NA	CSVAPGQRYLNTEAFF	TGCAGCGTCGCGCCGGGACAGCGCTATCTGAACACTGAAGCTTTCTTT
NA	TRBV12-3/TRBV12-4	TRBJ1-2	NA	CASSLEGQGPTLYGYTF	TGTGCCAGCAGTTTAGAGGGTCAGGGGCCGACGCTCTATGGCTACACCTTC
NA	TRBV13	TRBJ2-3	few	CASSLMVGELSSTDTQYF	TGTGCCAGCAGCCTTATGGTGGGAGAGCTTTCTAGCACAGATACGCAGTATTTT
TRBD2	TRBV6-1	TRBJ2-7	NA	CASTVQIAGVGEQYF	TGTGCCAGCACGGTTCAGATAGCGGGAGTAGGCGAGCAGTACTTC
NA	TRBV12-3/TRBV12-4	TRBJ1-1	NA	CASSSTGPSTEAFF	TGTGCCAGCAGCTCTACAGGGCCCAGCACTGAAGCTTTCTTT
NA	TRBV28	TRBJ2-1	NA	CASSWDTGNEQFF	TGTGCCAGCAGTTGGGACACCGGCAATGAGCAGTTCTTC
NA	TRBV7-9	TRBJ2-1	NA	CASSIHRAGVPGYNEQFF	TGTGCCAGCAGCATTCATAGGGCGGGCGTCCCGGGGTACAATGAGCAGTTCTTC
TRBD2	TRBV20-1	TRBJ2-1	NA	CSATPLAGVDNEQFF	TGCAGTGCGACTCCACTAGCGGGAGTCGACAATGAGCAGTTCTTC
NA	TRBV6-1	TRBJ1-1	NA	CASSEGQINTEAFF	TGTGCCAGCAGTGAAGGACAGATAAACACTGAAGCTTTCTTT
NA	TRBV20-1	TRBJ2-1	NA	CSARDWGEQFF	TGCAGTGCTAGAGACTGGGGTGAGCAGTTCTTC
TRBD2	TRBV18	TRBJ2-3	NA	CASSPPMVAGGSDTQYF	TGTGCCAGCTCACCACCGATGGTAGCGGGAGGTTCAGATACGCAGTATTTT
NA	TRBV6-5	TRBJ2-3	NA	CASSYSRGPMDTQYF	TGTGCCAGCAGTTACTCGAGAGGACCGATGGATACGCAGTATTTT
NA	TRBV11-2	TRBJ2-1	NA	CASSLGTAFGNEQFF	TGTGCCAGCAGCTTAGGCACAGCTTTTGGGAATGAGCAGTTCTTC
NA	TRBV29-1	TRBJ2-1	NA	CSTDPLFRSYNEQFF	TGCAGCACGGATCCCCTCTTCCGCTCCTACAATGAGCAGTTCTTC
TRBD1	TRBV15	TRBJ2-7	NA	CATSGTATPYNEQYF	TGTGCCACCAGCGGGACAGCTACTCCCTACAATGAGCAGTACTTC
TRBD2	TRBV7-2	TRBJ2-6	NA	CASILLAGATSGANVLTF	TGTGCCAGCATCCTCCTAGCGGGAGCGACCTCTGGGGCCAACGTCCTGACTTTC
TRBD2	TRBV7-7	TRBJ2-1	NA	CASSLLAGVSNEQFF	TGTGCTAGCAGCTTACTAGCGGGAGTCAGCAATGAGCAGTTCTTC
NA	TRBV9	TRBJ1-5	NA	CASSSRPKSLANQPQHF	TGTGCCAGCAGCTCACGACCCAAGTCCCTTGCCAATCAGCCCCAGCATTTT
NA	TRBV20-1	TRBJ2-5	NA	CSARDAGTQYF	TGCAGTGCTAGAGATGCGGGGACCCAGTACTTC
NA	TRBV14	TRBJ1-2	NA	CASSHTARYGYTF	TGTGCCAGCAGCCATACAGCTCGATATGGCTACACCTTC
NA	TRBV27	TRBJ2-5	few	CASSLNGYQETQYF	TGTGCCAGCAGTTTAAACGGGTACCAAGAGACCCAGTACTTC
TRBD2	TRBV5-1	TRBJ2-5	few	CASSRLAGDVKTQYF	TGCGCCAGCAGCAGACTAGCGGGAGACGTAAAGACCCAGTACTTC
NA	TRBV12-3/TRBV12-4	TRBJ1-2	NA	CASSLSGDSYGYTF	TGTGCCAGCAGTTTATCCGGGGATTCCTATGGCTACACCTTC
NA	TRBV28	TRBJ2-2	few	CASSSSTNTGELFF	TGTGCCAGCAGTTCGAGCACGAACACCGGGGAGCTGTTTTTT
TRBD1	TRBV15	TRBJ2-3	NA	CATSRVAGQDADTQYF	TGTGCCACCAGCAGAGTGGCTGGACAGGACGCAGATACGCAGTATTTT
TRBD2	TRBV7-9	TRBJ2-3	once	CASSLNSLAGDADTQYF	TGTGCCAGCAGCTTAAATTCCCTAGCGGGAGACGCAGATACGCAGTATTTT
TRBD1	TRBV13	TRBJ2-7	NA	CASSLGQGNHEQYF	TGTGCCAGCAGCTTAGGACAGGGGAACCACGAGCAGTACTTC
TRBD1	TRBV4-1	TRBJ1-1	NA	CASSQDGTGGFTGAFF	TGCGCCAGCAGCCAAGATGGGACAGGGGGCTTCACTGGAGCTTTCTTT
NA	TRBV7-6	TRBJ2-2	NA	CASSLANREVNTGELFF	TGTGCCAGCAGCTTAGCGAACAGGGAGGTGAACACCGGGGAGCTGTTTTTT
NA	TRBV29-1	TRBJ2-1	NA	CSVEDLGGVGDNEQFF	TGCAGCGTTGAAGATCTCGGGGGAGTAGGGGACAATGAGCAGTTCTTC
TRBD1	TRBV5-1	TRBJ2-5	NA	CASSQGQGQKTQYF	TGCGCCAGCAGCCAGGGACAGGGTCAGAAGACCCAGTACTTC
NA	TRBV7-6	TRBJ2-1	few	CASSLDGGLSEQFF	TGTGCCAGCAGCTTAGATGGGGGTTTATCTGAGCAGTTCTTC
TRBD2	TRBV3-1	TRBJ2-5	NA	CASSQPLTSGAQETQYF	TGTGCCAGCAGCCAACCCTTGACTAGCGGAGCTCAAGAGACCCAGTACTTC
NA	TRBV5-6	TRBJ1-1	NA	CASSLEGGLGTEAFF	TGTGCCAGCAGCTTGGAAGGTGGGTTGGGCACTGAAGCTTTCTTT
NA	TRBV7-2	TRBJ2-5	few	CASSSSRETQYF	TGTGCCAGCAGCTCTTCGAGGGAGACCCAGTACTTC
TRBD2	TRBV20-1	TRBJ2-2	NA	CSASGRATGELFF	TGCAGTGCTAGCGGGAGGGCCACCGGGGAGCTGTTTTTT
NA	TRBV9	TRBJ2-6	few	CASSVAGGANVLTF	TGTGCCAGCAGCGTAGCGGGCGGGGCCAACGTCCTGACTTTC
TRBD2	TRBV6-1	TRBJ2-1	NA	CASSPREIAGNEQFF	TGTGCCAGCAGTCCCCGGGAGATAGCGGGGAATGAGCAGTTCTTC
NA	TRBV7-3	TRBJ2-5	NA	CASSLTPIQGGETQYF	TGTGCCAGCAGCTTAACCCCAATACAGGGGGGGGAGACCCAGTACTTC
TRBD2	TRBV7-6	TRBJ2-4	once	CASGLAGAREQYF	TGTGCCTCTGGGCTAGCGGGAGCTAGGGAGCAGTACTTC
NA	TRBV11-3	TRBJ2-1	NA	CASSLDAVYNEQCF	TGTGCCAGCAGCTTAGATGCCGTGTACAATGAGCAGTGCTTC
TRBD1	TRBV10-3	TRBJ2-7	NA	CAISGVGQGTYEQYF	TGTGCCATCAGTGGTGTCGGACAGGGAACCTACGAGCAGTACTTC
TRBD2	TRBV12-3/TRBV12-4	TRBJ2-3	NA	CASSLLLAGIDTQYF	TGTGCCAGCAGTTTACTACTAGCGGGGATCGATACGCAGTATTTT
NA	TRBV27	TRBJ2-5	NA	CASSLGTGLRTQYF	TGTGCCAGCAGTTTGGGTACAGGACTCCGGACCCAGTACTTC
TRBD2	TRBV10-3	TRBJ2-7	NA	CAISAPQQKGLGLAVYEQYF	TGTGCCATCAGTGCGCCCCAGCAGAAGGGCCTAGGACTAGCGGTCTACGAGCAGTACTTC
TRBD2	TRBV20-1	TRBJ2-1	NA	CSARTPGTSIHNEQFF	TGCAGTGCTAGAACTCCCGGGACTAGCATCCACAATGAGCAGTTCTTC
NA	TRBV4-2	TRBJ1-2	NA	CASSQRQDYGYTF	TGTGCCAGCAGCCAGCGACAGGACTATGGCTACACCTTC
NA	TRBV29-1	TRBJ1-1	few	CSVGGRYTGTEAFF	TGCAGCGTTGGTGGCAGGTACACGGGGACTGAAGCTTTCTTT
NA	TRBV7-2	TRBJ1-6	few	CASSLALRLNSPLHF	TGTGCCAGCAGCTTAGCGCTACGGCTCAATTCACCCCTCCACTTT
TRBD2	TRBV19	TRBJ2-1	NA	CASSIVPSGIYNEQFF	TGTGCCAGTAGTATAGTCCCTAGCGGCATATACAATGAGCAGTTCTTC
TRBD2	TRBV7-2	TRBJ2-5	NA	CASSSDLTSLETQYF	TGTGCCAGCAGCTCCGACCTGACTAGCCTGGAGACCCAGTACTTC
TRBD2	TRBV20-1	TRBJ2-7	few	CSAKPFGRESYEQYF	TGCAGTGCTAAGCCCTTTGGGCGGGAGAGCTACGAGCAGTACTTC
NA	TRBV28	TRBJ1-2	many	CASSFGTARGYTF	TGTGCCAGCAGTTTTGGTACAGCTCGGGGCTACACCTTC
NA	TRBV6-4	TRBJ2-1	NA	CASSEKVNNEQFF	TGTGCCAGCAGTGAGAAAGTCAACAATGAGCAGTTCTTC
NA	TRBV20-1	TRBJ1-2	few	CSATAGTYGYTF	TGCAGTGCTACGGCAGGGACGTATGGCTACACCTTC
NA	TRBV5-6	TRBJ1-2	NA	CASSLVFFGQSGYTF	TGTGCCAGCAGCTTGGTTTTTTTCGGCCAAAGCGGCTACACCTTC
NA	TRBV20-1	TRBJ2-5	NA	CSARPVSGSIRETQYF	TGCAGTGCTAGACCGGTCTCAGGGAGTATAAGAGAGACCCAGTACTTC
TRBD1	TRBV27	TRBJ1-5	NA	CTSSSFTGTGDHQPQHF	TGTACCAGCAGTTCGTTTACCGGGACAGGAGACCATCAGCCCCAGCATTTT